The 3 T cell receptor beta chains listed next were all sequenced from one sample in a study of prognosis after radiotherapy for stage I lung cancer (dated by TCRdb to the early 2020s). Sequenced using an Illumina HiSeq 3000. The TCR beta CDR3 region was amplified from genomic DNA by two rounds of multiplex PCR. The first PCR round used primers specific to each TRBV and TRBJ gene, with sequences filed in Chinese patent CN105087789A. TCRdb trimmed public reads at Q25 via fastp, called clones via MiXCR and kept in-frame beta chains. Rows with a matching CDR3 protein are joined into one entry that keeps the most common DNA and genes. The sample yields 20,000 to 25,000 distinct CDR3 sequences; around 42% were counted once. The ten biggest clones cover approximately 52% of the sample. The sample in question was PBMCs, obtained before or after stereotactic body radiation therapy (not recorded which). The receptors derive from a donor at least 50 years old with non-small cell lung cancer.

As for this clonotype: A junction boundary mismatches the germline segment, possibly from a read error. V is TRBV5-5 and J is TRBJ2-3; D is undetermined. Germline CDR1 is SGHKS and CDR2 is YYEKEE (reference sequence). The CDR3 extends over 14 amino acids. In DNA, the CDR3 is TGTGCCAGCAGCTTGGCCGGCCCCACAGATACGCATTATTTT. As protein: CASSLAGPTDTHYF.

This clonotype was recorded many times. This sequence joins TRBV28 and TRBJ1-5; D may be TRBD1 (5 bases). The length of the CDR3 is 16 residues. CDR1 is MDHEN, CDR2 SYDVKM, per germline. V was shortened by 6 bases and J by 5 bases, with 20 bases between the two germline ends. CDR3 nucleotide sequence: TGTGCCAGCAGCGGGATAGGGACCCCGCTAGATCAGCCCCAGCATTTT. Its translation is CASSGIGTPLDQPQHF.

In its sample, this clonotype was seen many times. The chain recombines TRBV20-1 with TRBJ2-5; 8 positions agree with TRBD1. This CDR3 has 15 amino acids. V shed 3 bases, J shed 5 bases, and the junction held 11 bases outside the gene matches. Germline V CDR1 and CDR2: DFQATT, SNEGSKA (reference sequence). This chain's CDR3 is CSARDPGGLGETQYF. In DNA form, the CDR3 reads TGCAGTGCTAGGGATCCAGGGGGCTTGGGGGAGACCCAGTACTTC.